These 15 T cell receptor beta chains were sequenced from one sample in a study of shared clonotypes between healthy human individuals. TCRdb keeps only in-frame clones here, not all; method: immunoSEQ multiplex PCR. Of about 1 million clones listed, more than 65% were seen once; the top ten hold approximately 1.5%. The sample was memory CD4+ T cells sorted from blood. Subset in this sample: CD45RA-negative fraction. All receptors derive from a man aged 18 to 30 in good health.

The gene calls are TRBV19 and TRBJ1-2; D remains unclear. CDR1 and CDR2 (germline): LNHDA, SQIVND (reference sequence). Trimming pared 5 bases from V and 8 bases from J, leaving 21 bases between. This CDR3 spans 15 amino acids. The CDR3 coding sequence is TGTGCCAGTAGTGTACACCCCCCTGTGGGTAGCGGCTACACCTTC. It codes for CASSVHPPVGSGYTF. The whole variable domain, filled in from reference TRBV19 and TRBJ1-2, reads DGGITQSPKYLFRKEGQNVTLSCEQNLNHDAMYWYRQDPGQGLRLIYYSQIVNDFQKGDIAEGYSVSREKKESFPLTVTSAQKNPTAFYLCASSVHPPVGSGYTFGSGTRLTVV.

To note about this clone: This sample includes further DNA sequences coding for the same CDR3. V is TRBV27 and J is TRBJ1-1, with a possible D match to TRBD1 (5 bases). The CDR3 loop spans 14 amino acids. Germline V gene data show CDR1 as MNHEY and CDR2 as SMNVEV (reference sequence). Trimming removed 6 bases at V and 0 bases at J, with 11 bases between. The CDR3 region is CASRPTGLNTEAFF. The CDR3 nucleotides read TGTGCCAGCAGGCCAACAGGATTGAACACTGAAGCTTTCTTT.

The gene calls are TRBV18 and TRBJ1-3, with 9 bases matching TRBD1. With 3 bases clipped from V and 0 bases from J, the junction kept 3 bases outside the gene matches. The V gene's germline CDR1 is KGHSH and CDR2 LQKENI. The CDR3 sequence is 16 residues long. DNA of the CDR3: TGTGCCAGCTCACCGACAGGGGGAACCTCTGGAAACACCATATATTTT. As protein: CASSPTGGTSGNTIYF.

CDR3 coding DNA: TGTGCCATCAGTGACGGGACAGCTCTGGACGGGGAGCTGTTTTTT. It specifies CAISDGTALDGELFF. The genes are TRBV10-3 and TRBJ2-2; 7 nucleotides line up with TRBD1. This CDR3 region has 15 residues. In germline, CDR1 is ENHRY, CDR2 SYGVKD. With 3 bases clipped from V and 7 bases from J, the junction kept 8 bases outside the gene matches.

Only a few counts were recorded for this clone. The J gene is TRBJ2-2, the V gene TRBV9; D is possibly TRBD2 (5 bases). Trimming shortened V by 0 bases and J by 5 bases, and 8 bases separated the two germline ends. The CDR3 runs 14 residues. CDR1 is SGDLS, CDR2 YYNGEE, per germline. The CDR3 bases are TGTGCCAGCAGCGTAGGGAGGATAACCGGGGAGCTGTTTTTT. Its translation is CASSVGRITGELFF. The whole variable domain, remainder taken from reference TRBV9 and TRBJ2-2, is DSGVTQTPKHLITATGQRVTLRCSPRSGDLSVYWYQQSLDQGLQFLIQYYNGEERAKGNILERFSAQQFPDLHSELNLSSLELGDSALYFCASSVGRITGELFFGEGSRLTVL.

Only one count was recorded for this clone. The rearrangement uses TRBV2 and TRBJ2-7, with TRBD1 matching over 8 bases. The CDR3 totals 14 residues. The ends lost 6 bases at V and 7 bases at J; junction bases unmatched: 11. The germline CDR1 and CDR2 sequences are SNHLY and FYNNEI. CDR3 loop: CASRVGTGLGEQYF. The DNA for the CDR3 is TGTGCCAGCAGAGTGGGGACAGGTCTAGGGGAGCAGTACTTC.

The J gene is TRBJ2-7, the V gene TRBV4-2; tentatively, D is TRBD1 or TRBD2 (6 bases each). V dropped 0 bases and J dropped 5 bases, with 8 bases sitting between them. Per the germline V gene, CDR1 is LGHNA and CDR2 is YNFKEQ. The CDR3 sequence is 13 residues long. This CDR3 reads CASSQDRGDEQYF. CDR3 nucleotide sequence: TGTGCCAGCAGCCAAGATAGGGGGGACGAGCAGTACTTC.

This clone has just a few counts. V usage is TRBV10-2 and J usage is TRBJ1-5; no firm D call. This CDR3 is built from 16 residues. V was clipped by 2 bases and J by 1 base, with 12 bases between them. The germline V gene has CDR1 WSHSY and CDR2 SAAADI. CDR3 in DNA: TGCGCCAGCAGTGAGATGAGGGTAGGGAGCAATCAGCCCCAGCATTTT. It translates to CASSEMRVGSNQPQHF.

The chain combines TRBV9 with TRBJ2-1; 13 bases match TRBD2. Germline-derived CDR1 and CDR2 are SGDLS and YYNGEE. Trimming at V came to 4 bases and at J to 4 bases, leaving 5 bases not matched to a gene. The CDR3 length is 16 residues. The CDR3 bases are TGTGCCAGCAGCCCCCGACTAGCGGGGGGTTACAATGAGCAGTTCTTC. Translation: CASSPRLAGGYNEQFF. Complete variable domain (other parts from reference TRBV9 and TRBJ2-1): DSGVTQTPKHLITATGQRVTLRCSPRSGDLSVYWYQQSLDQGLQFLIQYYNGEERAKGNILERFSAQQFPDLHSELNLSSLELGDSALYFCASSPRLAGGYNEQFFGPGTRLTVL.

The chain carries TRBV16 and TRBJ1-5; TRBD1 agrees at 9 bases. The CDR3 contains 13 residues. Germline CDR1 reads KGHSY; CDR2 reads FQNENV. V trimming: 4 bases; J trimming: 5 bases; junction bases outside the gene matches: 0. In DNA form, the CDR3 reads TGTGCCAGCAGCCGGGACAGGGATCAGCCCCAGCATTTT. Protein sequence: CASSRDRDQPQHF.

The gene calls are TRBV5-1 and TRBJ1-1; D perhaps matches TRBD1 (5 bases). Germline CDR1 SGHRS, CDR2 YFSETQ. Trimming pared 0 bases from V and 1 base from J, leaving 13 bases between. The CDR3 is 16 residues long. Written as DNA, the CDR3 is TGCGCCAGCAGCTTGGGGTTGGGCAGGGAGAACACTGAAGCTTTCTTT. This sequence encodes CASSLGLGRENTEAFF.

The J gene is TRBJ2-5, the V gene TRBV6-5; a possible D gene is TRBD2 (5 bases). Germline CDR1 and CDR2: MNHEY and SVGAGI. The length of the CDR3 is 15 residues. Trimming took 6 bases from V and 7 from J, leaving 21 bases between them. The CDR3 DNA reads TGTGCCAGCAGACAACGCCGGGCCTCAGAGGGGACCCAGTACTTC. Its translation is CASRQRRASEGTQYF.

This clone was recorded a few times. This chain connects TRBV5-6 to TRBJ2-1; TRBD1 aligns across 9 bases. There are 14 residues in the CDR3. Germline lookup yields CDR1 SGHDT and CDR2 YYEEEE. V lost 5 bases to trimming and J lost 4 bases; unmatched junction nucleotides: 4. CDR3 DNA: TGTGCCAGCAGTAGGACAGGGGTTTACAATGAGCAGTTCTTC. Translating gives CASSRTGVYNEQFF.

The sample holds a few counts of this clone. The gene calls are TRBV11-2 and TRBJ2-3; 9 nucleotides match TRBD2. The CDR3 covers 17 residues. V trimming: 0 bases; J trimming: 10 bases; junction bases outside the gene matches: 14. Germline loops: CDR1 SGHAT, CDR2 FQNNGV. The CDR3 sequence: CASSLDGGLAGRDPQYF. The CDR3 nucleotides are TGTGCCAGCAGCTTAGACGGGGGACTAGCCGGGAGGGACCCGCAGTATTTT.

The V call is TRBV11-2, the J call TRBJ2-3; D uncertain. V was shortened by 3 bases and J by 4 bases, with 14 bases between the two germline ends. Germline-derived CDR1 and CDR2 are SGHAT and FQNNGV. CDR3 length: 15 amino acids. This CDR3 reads CASSFGGSRPDTQYF. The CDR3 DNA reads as TGTGCCAGCAGCTTCGGTGGATCCCGCCCAGATACGCAGTATTTT. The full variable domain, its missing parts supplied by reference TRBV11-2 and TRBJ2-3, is EAGVAQSPRYKIIEKRQSVAFWCNPISGHATLYWYQQILGQGPKLLIQFQNNGVVDDSQLPKDRFSAERLKGVDSTLKIQPAKLEDSAVYLCASSFGGSRPDTQYFGPGTRLTVL.